This section outlines one TCR delta chain sequence together with its context. Only one base separates this from a far larger clonotype, so it likely reflects a read error. Other DNA sequences in this sample translate to the same CDR3. The sample originates from a study of γδ T cells in repeated Plasmodium falciparum infection. At the level of the study: Timepoints: baseline, immediately before selected infections, and 21 days after every infection.

TCRdb made new clone calls on the multiplex PCR reads using CATT. The sample consists of some 100,000 delta-chain clones, over 1.3% of them appearing once. Sequencing input: gamma-delta T cells from blood. The receptor's source is a pool of human donors (malaria-infected and uninfected, not separated).

CDR3 loop: CALGEKSALPNYWGQRSTDKLIF. The DNA of the CDR3 is TGTGCCCTTGGGGAAAAATCGGCCCTTCCGAACTACTGGGGGCAAAGGTCCACCGATAAACTCATCTTT. This chain uses TRDV1 with TRDJ1, with 8 bases lining up with TRDD3. The J gene, missing from TCRdb, was assigned here through DNA to germline matching. Germline CDR1 reads TSWWSYY; CDR2 reads QGS. The length of the CDR3 is 23 residues.